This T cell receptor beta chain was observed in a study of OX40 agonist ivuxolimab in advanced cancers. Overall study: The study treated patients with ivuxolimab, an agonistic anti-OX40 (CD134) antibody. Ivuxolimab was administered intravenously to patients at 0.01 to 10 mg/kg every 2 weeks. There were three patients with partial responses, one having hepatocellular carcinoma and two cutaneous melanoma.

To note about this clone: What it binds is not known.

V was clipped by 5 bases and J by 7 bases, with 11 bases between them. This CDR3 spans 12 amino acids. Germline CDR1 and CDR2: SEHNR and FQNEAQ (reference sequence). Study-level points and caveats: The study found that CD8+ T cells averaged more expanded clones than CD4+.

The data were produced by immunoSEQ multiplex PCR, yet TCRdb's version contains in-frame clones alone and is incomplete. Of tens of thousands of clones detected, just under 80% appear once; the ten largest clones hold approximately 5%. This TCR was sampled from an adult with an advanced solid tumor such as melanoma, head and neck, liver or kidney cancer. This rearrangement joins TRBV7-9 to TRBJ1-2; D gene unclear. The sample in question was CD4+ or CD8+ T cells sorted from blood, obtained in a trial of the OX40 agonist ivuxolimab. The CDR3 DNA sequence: TGTGCCAGCAGCGCGCAACAAGGTGGCTACACCTTC. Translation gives CASSAQQGGYTF.